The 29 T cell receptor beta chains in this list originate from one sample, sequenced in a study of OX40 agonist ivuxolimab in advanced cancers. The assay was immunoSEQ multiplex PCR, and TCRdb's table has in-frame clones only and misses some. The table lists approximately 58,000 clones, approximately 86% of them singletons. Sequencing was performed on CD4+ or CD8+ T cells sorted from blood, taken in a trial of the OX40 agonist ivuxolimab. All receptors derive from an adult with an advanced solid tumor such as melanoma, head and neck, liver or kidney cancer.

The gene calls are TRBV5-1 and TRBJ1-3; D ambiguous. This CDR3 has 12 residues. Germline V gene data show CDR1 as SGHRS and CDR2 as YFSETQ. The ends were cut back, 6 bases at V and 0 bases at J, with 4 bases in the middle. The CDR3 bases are TGCGCCAGCAAAGACTCTGGAAACACCATATATTTT. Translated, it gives CASKDSGNTIYF.

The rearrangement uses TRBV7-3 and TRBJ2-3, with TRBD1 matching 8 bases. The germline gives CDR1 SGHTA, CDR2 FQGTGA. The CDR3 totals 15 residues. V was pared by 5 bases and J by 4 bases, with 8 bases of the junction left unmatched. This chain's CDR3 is CASSGTGVQADTQYF. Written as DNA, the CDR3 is TGTGCCAGCAGCGGGACAGGAGTACAGGCAGATACGCAGTATTTT.

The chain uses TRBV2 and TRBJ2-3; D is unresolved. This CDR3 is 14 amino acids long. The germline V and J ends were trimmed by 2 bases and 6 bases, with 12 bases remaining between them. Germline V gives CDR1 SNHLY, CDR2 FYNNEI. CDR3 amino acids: CASSETNRWDTQYF. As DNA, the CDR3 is TGTGCCAGCAGTGAAACTAACCGTTGGGATACGCAGTATTTT.

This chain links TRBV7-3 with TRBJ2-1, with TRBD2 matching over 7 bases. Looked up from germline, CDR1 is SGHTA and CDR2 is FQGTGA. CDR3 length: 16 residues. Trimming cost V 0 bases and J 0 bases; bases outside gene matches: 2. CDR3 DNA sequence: TGTGCCAGCAGCTTAACGGCTAGCGGCTCCTACAATGAGCAGTTCTTC. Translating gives CASSLTASGSYNEQFF.

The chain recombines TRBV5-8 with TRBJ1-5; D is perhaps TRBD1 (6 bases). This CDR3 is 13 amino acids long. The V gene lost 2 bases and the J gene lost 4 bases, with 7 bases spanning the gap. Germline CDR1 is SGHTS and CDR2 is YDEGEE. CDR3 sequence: CASSFQGNQPQHF. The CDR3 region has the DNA TGTGCCAGCAGCTTTCAGGGGAATCAGCCCCAGCATTTT.

CDR3 DNA sequence: TGCGCCAGCAGCCTCCGGCGAGCGCTAGGCACAGATACGCAGTATTTT. Protein sequence: CASSLRRALGTDTQYF. This chain uses TRBV4-1 with TRBJ2-3; no clear D. Looked up from germline, CDR1 is MGHRA and CDR2 is YSYEKL. CDR3 length: 16 amino acids. V gave up 4 bases and J gave up 1 base, with 15 bases separating them.

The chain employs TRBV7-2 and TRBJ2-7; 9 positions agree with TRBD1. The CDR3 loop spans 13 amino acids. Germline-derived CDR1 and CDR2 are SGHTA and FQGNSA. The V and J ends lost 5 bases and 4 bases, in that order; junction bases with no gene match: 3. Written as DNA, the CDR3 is TGTGCCAGCAGCCGGGACAGGGAATACGAGCAGTACTTC. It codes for CASSRDREYEQYF.

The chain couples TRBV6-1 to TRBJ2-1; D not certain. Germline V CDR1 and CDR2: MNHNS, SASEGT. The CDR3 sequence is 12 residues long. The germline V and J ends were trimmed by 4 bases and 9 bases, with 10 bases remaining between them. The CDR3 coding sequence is TGTGCCAGCAGTGGCCGTAAAACTGAGCAGTTCTTC. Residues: CASSGRKTEQFF.

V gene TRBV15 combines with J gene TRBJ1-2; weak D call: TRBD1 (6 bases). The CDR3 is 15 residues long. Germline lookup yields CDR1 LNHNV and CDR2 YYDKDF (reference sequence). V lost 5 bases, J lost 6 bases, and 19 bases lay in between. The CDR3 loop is CATSGPWGRGHGYTF. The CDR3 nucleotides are TGTGCCACCAGCGGTCCCTGGGGCAGGGGTCATGGCTACACCTTC.

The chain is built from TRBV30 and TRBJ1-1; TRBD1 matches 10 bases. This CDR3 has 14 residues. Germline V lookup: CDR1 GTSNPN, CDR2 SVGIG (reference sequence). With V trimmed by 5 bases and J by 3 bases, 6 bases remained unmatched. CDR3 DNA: TGTGCCTGGGGACAGGGGGGGGCGGACACTGAAGCTTTCTTT. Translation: CAWGQGGADTEAFF.

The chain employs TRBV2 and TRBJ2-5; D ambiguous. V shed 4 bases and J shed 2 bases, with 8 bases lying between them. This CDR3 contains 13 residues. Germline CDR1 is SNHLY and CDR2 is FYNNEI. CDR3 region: CASSAGRQETQYF. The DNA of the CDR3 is TGTGCCAGCAGTGCTGGCCGGCAAGAGACCCAGTACTTC.

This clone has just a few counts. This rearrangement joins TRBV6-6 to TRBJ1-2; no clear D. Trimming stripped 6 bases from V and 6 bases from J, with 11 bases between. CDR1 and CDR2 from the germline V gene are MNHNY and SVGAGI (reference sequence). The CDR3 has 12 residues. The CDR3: CASRAYRDGYTF. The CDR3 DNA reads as TGTGCCAGCAGGGCTTACAGAGATGGCTACACCTTC.

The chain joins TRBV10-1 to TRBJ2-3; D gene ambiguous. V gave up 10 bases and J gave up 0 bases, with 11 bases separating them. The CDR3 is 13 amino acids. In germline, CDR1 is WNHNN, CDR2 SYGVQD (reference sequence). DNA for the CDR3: TGCGCCAACCCGACGGGTAGCACAGATACGCAGTATTTT. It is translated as CANPTGSTDTQYF.

The CDR3: CASTVVGQNYGYTF. In nucleotides, the CDR3 is TGTGCCAGCACTGTGGTTGGGCAGAACTATGGCTACACCTTC. The gene calls are TRBV28 and TRBJ1-2; D is uncertain. The ends were cut back, 7 bases at V and 2 bases at J, with 14 bases in the middle. The CDR3 covers 14 residues. Per germline, CDR1 MDHEN and CDR2 SYDVKM.

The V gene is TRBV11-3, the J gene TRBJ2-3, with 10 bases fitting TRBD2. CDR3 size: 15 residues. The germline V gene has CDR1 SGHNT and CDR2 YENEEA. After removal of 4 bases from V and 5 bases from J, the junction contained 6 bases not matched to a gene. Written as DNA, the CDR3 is TGTGCCAGCAGCTCCAAGCGGGAGGGTGGAGATACGCAGTATTTT. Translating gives CASSSKREGGDTQYF.

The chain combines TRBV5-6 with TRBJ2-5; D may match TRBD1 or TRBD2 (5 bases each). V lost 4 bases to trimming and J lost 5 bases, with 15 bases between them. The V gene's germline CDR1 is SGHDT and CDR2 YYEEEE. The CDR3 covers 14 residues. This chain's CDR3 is CASSHGIWGETQYF. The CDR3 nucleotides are TGTGCCAGCAGCCACGGGATTTGGGGGGAGACCCAGTACTTC.

The CDR3 coding sequence is TGTGCCAGCAGCTGGGACAGGGAGGGCCAGTACTTC. Translating it yields CASSWDREGQYF. The chain combines TRBV5-4 with TRBJ2-5; 9 bases are a match to TRBD1. V trimming: 3 bases; J trimming: 10 bases; junction bases outside the gene matches: 4. Looked up from germline, CDR1 is SGHNT and CDR2 is YYREEE (reference sequence). The CDR3 spans 12 residues.

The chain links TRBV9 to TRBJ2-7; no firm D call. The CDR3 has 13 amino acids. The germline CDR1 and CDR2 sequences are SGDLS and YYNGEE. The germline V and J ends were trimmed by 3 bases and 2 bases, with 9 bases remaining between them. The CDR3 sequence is CASSGLSPYEQYF. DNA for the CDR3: TGTGCCAGCAGCGGACTGAGTCCCTACGAGCAGTACTTC.

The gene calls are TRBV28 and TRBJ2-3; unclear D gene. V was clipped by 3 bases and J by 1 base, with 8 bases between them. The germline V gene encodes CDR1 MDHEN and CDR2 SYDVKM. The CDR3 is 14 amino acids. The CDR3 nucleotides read TGTGCCAGCAGTTTTGTCGGTCGCACAGATACGCAGTATTTT. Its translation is CASSFVGRTDTQYF.

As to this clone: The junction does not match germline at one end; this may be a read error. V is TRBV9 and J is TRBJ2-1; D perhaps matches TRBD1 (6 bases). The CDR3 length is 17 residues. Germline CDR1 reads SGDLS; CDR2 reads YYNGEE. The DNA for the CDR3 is TGTGCCAGCCGCGTAGGCATCCGGGACAATGGGTTTAATGAGCAGTTCTTC. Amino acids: CASRVGIRDNGFNEQFF.

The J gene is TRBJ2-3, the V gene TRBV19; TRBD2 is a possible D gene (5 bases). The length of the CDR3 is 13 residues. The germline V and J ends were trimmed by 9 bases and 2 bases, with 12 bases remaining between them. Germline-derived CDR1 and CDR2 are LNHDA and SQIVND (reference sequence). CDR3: CASNGIDTDTQYF. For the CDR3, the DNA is TGTGCCAGCAACGGGATAGACACAGATACGCAGTATTTT.

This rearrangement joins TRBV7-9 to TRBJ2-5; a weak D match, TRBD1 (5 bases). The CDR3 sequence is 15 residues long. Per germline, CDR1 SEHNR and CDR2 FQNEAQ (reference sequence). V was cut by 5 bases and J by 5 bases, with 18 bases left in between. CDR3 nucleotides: TGTGCCAGCAGCCCCCGGACAAACCCTTGGGAGACCCAGTACTTC. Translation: CASSPRTNPWETQYF.

CDR3: CASGQGVYGYTF. The CDR3 bases are TGTGCCAGCGGACAGGGAGTCTATGGCTACACCTTC. This chain connects TRBV28 to TRBJ1-2, with 8 nucleotides matching TRBD1. Germline trimming cut 8 bases from V and 4 bases from J; bases unmatched to any gene: 3. The CDR3 is 12 amino acids. In germline, CDR1 is MDHEN, CDR2 SYDVKM.

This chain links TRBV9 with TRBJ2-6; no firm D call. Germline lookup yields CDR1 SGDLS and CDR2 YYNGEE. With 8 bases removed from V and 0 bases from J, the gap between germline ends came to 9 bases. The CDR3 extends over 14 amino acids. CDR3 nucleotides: TGTGCCAGTGGTTCCAGCTCTGGGGCCAACGTCCTGACTTTC. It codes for CASGSSSGANVLTF.

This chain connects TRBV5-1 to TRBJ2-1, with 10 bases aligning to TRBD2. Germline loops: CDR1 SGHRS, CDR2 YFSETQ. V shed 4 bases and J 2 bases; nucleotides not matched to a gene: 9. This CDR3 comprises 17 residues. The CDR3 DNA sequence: TGCGCCAGCAGCCAATTTATAGCGGGAGGAACCTACAATGAGCAGTTCTTC. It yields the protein CASSQFIAGGTYNEQFF.

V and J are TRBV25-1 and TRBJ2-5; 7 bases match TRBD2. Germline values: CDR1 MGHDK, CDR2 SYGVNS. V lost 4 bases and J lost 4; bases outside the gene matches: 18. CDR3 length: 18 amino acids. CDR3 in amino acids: CASSVSKGLRSSGETQYF. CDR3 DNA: TGTGCCAGCAGTGTCAGTAAAGGGCTAAGGTCTAGCGGAGAGACCCAGTACTTC.

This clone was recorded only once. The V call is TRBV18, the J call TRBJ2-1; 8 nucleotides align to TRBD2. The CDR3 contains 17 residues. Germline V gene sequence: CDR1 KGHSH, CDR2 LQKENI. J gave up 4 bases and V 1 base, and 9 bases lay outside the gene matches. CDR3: CASSPLISGSSYNEQFF. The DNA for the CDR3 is TGTGCCAGCTCACCACTTATAAGCGGGAGTTCATACAATGAGCAGTTCTTC.

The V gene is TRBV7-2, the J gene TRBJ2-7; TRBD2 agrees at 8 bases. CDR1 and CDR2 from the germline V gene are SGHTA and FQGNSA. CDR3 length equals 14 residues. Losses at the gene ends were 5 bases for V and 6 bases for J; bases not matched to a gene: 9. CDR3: CASSPGAGAREQYF. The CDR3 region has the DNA TGTGCCAGCAGCCCCGGAGCGGGAGCACGCGAGCAGTACTTC. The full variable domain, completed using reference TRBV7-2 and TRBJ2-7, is GAGVSQSPSNKVTEKGKDVELRCDPISGHTALYWYRQSLGQGLEFLIYFQGNSAPDKSGLPSDRFSAERTGGSVSTLTIQRTQQEDSAVYLCASSPGAGAREQYFGPGTRLTVT.

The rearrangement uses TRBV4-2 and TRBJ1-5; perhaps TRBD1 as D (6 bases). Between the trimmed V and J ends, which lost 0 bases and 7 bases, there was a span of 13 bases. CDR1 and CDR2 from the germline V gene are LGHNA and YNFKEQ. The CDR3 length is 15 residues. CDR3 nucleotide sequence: TGTGCCAGCAGCCAAGATGGGGGGCCGTCCCAGCCCCAGCATTTT. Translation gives CASSQDGGPSQPQHF.